A selection of T cell receptor beta chains follows, all from one sample in a study of OX40 agonist ivuxolimab in advanced cancers. Sequenced by immunoSEQ multiplex PCR; TCRdb stores in-frame clones only, minus some. Of fewer than 100,000 clones in the sample, around 82% are singletons; the top ten hold about 0.73%. The sample here was CD4+ or CD8+ T cells sorted from blood, taken in a trial of the OX40 agonist ivuxolimab. All receptors come from an adult with an advanced solid tumor such as melanoma, head and neck, liver or kidney cancer. Both conserved end residues are part of each CDR3. The size field is filled for only some rows; it gives once, few, many or a size class.

V: TRBV28
J: TRBJ2-7
size: NA
CDR3: CASNHNSFISYEQYF

V: TRBV7-2
J: TRBJ2-1
size: once
CDR3: CASSLGLAGAEQFF

V: TRBV19
J: TRBJ1-1
size: NA
CDR3: CASNFQNMNTEAFF

V: TRBV4-1
J: TRBJ2-7
size: few
CDR3: CASSPGLAGGYEQYF

V: TRBV2
J: TRBJ2-1
size: NA
CDR3: CASSERYGAAGGRHNEQFF

V: TRBV10-1
J: TRBJ1-1
size: NA
CDR3: CASSESASTEAFF

V: TRBV30
J: TRBJ2-6
size: NA
CDR3: CAWRGMGRGTGANVLTF

V: TRBV6-6
J: TRBJ2-7
size: NA
CDR3: CASSRAQGNPYF

V: TRBV19
J: TRBJ2-2
size: NA
CDR3: CASKVITLRDTGELFF

V: TRBV25-1
J: TRBJ2-3
size: NA
CDR3: CASSGSLSTDTQYF

V: TRBV19
J: TRBJ2-7
size: NA
CDR3: CASSPDAGPREQYF

V: TRBV28
J: TRBJ2-1
size: NA
CDR3: CASSLAGTSYNEQFF

V: TRBV29-1
J: TRBJ1-1
size: few
CDR3: CSASEPSTEAFF

V: TRBV5-1
J: TRBJ1-2
size: NA
CDR3: CASSLAMEYGYTF

V: TRBV10-3
J: TRBJ2-7
size: NA
CDR3: CAISDAVTPYEQYF

V: TRBV18
J: TRBJ1-5
size: once
CDR3: CASSSTGGAGNQPQHF

V: TRBV7-2
J: TRBJ2-6
size: few
CDR3: CASSLNSGSFSGANVLTF

V: TRBV2
J: TRBJ1-6
size: NA
CDR3: CAGQGWSDSPLHF

V: TRBV7-9
J: TRBJ1-4
size: NA
CDR3: CASSPKNTNEKLFF

V: TRBV2
J: TRBJ1-2
size: once
CDR3: CASSEALGPLGYTF

V: TRBV7-8
J: TRBJ2-5
size: NA
CDR3: CASFSPTGHQETQYF

V: TRBV18
J: TRBJ1-1
size: NA
CDR3: CASSLRDLNTEAFF

V: TRBV11-1
J: TRBJ1-1
size: NA
CDR3: CASSPPSRGNTEAFF

V: TRBV7-9
J: TRBJ2-1
size: once
CDR3: CASTSPGSHNEQFF

V: TRBV6-1
J: TRBJ2-2
size: NA
CDR3: CASSHWNTGELFF

V: TRBV23-1
J: TRBJ2-7
size: NA
CDR3: CASSLASGRYSSYEQYF

V: TRBV7-3
J: TRBJ2-1
size: NA
CDR3: CASSPQGRTYNEQFF

V: TRBV7-9
J: TRBJ2-1
size: NA
CDR3: CASSFGNEQFF

V: TRBV5-1
J: TRBJ2-3
size: NA
CDR3: CASSLAQGATDTQYF

V: TRBV28
J: TRBJ1-1
size: NA
CDR3: CASSFSVGAFF

V: TRBV28
J: TRBJ1-6
size: NA
CDR3: CASSLSSLGDRNSPLHF

V: TRBV5-1
J: TRBJ2-3
size: NA
CDR3: CASSLSADTQYF

V: TRBV27
J: TRBJ2-7
size: NA
CDR3: CASRLAGGTYEQYF